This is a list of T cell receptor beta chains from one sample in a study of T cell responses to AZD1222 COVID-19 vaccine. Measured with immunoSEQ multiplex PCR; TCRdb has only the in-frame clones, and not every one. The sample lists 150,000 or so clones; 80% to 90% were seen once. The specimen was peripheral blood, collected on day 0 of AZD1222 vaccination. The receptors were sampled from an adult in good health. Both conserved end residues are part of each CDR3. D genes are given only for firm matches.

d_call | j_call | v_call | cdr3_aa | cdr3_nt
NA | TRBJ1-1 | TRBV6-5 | CASSYSPVSSPEAFF | TGTGCCAGCAGTTATAGCCCAGTGAGTTCACCTGAAGCTTTCTTT
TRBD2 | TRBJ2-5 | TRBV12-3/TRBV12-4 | CASGGGLQETQYF | TGTGCCAGTGGGGGGGGGTTACAGGAGACCCAGTACTTC
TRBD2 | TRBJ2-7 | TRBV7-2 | CASSRAGTTYEQYF | TGTGCCAGCAGCAGGGCCGGGACTACCTACGAGCAGTACTTC
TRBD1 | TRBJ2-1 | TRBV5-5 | CASSLSVTGGYSYNEQFF | TGTGCCAGCAGCTTATCCGTGACAGGGGGCTACTCCTACAATGAGCAGTTCTTC
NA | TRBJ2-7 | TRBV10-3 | CAISESGKGTYEQYF | TGTGCCATCAGTGAATCGGGGAAAGGTACCTACGAGCAGTACTTC
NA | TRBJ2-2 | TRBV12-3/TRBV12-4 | CASSYTGELFF | TGTGCCAGCAGCTACACCGGGGAGCTGTTTTTT
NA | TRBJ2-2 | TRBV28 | CASRRNWGTGELFF | TGTGCCAGCAGACGAAATTGGGGGACCGGGGAGCTGTTTTTT
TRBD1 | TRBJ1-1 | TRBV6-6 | CASRRQGGAFF | TGTGCCAGCAGGCGCCAGGGGGGAGCTTTCTTT
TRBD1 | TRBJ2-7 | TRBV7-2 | CASSLPRPGQGAYEQYF | TGTGCCAGCAGCTTACCGAGACCGGGACAGGGGGCGTACGAGCAGTACTTC
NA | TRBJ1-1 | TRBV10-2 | CASRGTGVNTEAFF | TGCGCCAGCAGGGGGACGGGAGTCAACACTGAAGCTTTCTTT
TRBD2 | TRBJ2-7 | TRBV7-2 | CASRHSGTPFYEQYF | TGTGCCAGCAGGCATAGCGGGACACCTTTCTACGAGCAGTACTTC
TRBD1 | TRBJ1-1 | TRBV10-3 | CAIRQGDTEAFF | TGTGCCATTAGACAGGGCGACACTGAAGCTTTCTTT
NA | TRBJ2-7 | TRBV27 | CASSYRDGGSYEQYF | TGTGCCAGCAGTTACCGGGACGGAGGCTCCTACGAGCAGTACTTC
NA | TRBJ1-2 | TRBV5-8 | CASSRRGGNYGYTF | TGTGCCAGCAGTCGAAGGGGAGGGAACTATGGCTACACCTTC